This T cell receptor (beta chain) was sequenced during a study of cytomegalovirus exposure and HLA in healthy donors. Study results and limitations: Productive rates of about 87% or about 30% were seen for most TCR beta V segments in an earlier analysis. A few of the chains that were CMV-associated were confirmed in vitro to be specific for CMV antigens. Reports credit the classifier with highly specific, highly sensitive diagnosis of cytomegalovirus status.

Primers: 60 Vbeta forward and 13 Jbeta reverse. Profiled with immunoSEQ multiplex PCR; TCRdb holds only in-frame clones, not every one. There are fewer than 80,000 clones in the sample; 70% to 75% occur only once, and roughly 5.2% lies in the top ten. The CDR3 is 18 amino acids. Germline trimming cut 1 base from V and 3 bases from J; bases unmatched to any gene: 15. CDR1 is SGHTS, CDR2 YDEGEE, per germline. Details on this clone: Its specificity is not known.

This chain connects TRBV5-8 to TRBJ2-7, with 8 bases identical to TRBD2. The clonotype was recovered from a woman aged 25-40 years in good health and CMV-seronegative. Sequenced sample: PBMCs. The CDR3 sequence is CASSLSAGGGLNIYEQYV. CDR3 sequence (DNA): TGTGCCAGCAGCTTGTCGGCCGGGGGGGGGCTTAATATCTACGAGCAGTACGTC.